The rows below give T cell receptor beta chains drawn from one sample of a study of blood T cell repertoires in COVID-19. Profiling relied on immunoSEQ multiplex PCR, and the TCRdb table lists in-frame clones only, not all of them. The data show 300,000 to 450,000 clones, with around 91% seen just once and roughly 0.99% held by the top ten. Sequenced: PBMCs or T cells enriched from blood (not recorded which). All receptors come from a man aged 18 to 29 who had recovered from COVID-19. Each CDR3 is given with its conserved first and last residue. The D gene is left open where the match is weak. The size of a clone is reported for some rows only, either as once, few or many, or as a class for expanded clones.

J	V	D	size	CDR3	DNA
TRBJ1-3	TRBV6-4	-	-	CASSESLRAGNTIYF	TGTGCCAGCAGTGAATCCCTCAGGGCTGGAAACACCATATATTTT
TRBJ2-3	TRBV19	TRBD2	-	CATIIRASGGSTDTQYF	TGTGCCACCATAATAAGGGCTAGCGGGGGAAGCACAGATACGCAGTATTTT
TRBJ2-3	TRBV4-2	TRBD2	-	CASSLTSGATRDTQYF	TGTGCCAGCAGCCTCACTAGCGGCGCCACCCGAGATACGCAGTATTTT
TRBJ2-7	TRBV7-8	TRBD1	-	CASSLATWGRGQGEQYF	TGTGCCAGCAGCTTAGCGACCTGGGGCAGGGGGCAGGGGGAGCAGTACTTC
TRBJ1-2	TRBV7-8	-	-	CASSPGAYGYTF	TGTGCCAGCAGCCCAGGGGCCTATGGCTACACCTTC
TRBJ1-1	TRBV9	-	-	CASSLGVTANTEAFF	TGTGCCAGCAGCCTAGGGGTGACAGCGAACACTGAAGCTTTCTTT
TRBJ1-3	TRBV6-5	TRBD1	-	CASSYSKGQRNTIYF	TGTGCCAGCAGTTACTCGAAGGGACAGAGAAACACCATATATTTT
TRBJ2-1	TRBV27	TRBD2	-	CASSRTSSYNEQFF	TGTGCCAGCAGTCGGACTAGCTCCTACAATGAGCAGTTCTTC
TRBJ2-7	TRBV6-4	TRBD2	once	CASTPKGTSGGPYEQYF	TGTGCCAGCACTCCCAAGGGGACTAGCGGCGGTCCCTACGAGCAGTACTTC
TRBJ1-4	TRBV9	-	-	CASSSRRQAEKLFF	TGTGCCAGCAGCTCACGACGACAGGCCGAAAAACTGTTTTTT
TRBJ2-1	TRBV28	TRBD1	-	CASTPTGVILNEQFF	TGTGCCAGCACCCCGACAGGGGTCATCCTCAATGAGCAGTTCTTC
TRBJ2-7	TRBV10-3	TRBD1	-	CAISRTPGTGAEQYF	TGTGCCATCAGCCGAACTCCCGGGACAGGGGCCGAGCAGTACTTC
TRBJ2-3	TRBV6-5	-	-	CASSPGFTDTQYF	TGTGCCAGCAGCCCAGGATTCACAGATACGCAGTATTTT
TRBJ1-3	TRBV13	TRBD1	-	CASSDRASGNTIYF	TGTGCCAGCAGTGACAGGGCGTCTGGAAACACCATATATTTT
TRBJ2-7	TRBV30	TRBD2	-	CAWRPYSGGFEQYF	TGTGCCTGGAGACCGTATAGCGGGGGGTTTGAGCAGTACTTC
TRBJ2-2	TRBV7-2	-	-	CASSFKGAGELFF	TGTGCCAGCAGCTTTAAGGGGGCCGGGGAGCTGTTTTTT
TRBJ1-5	TRBV5-6	-	once	CASSSTPGPSNQPQHF	TGTGCCAGCAGCTCCACTCCTGGGCCAAGTAATCAGCCCCAGCATTTT
TRBJ2-2	TRBV19	-	-	CASTARNTGELFF	TGTGCCAGTACAGCGAGGAACACCGGGGAGCTGTTTTTT
TRBJ1-5	TRBV5-8	-	once	CASSSGHLFSNQPQHF	TGTGCCAGCAGCTCGGGACACCTCTTCAGCAATCAGCCCCAGCATTTT
TRBJ2-1	TRBV7-9	-	-	CASSLGNSGSNEQFF	TGTGCCAGCAGCTTAGGGAATTCGGGGTCCAATGAGCAGTTCTTC
TRBJ2-3	TRBV12-5	-	-	CASGLGDSSTDTQYF	TGTGCTAGTGGTTTGGGAGACAGTAGCACAGATACGCAGTATTTT
TRBJ2-4	TRBV4-1	-	-	CASSQVEGGGNIQYF	TGCGCCAGCAGCCAAGTTGAGGGAGGGGGAAACATTCAGTACTTC
TRBJ2-2	TRBV5-4	TRBD1	-	CASSSPTGGGTGELFF	TGTGCCAGCAGCTCTCCGACAGGGGGGGGAACCGGGGAGCTGTTTTTT
TRBJ2-5	TRBV7-2	TRBD1	once	CASSLTGGETQYF	TGTGCCAGCAGCTTGACAGGGGGGGAGACCCAGTACTTC
TRBJ1-5	TRBV19	TRBD1	-	CASSQTPYRGRPLISDQPQHF	TGTGCCAGTAGTCAGACGCCCTACAGGGGGCGCCCACTTATATCAGATCAGCCCCAGCATTTT
TRBJ1-1	TRBV28	-	-	CASSQENTEAFF	TGTGCCAGCAGTCAGGAGAACACTGAAGCTTTCTTT
TRBJ2-5	TRBV5-1	TRBD2	-	CASTSGGGEETQYF	TGCGCCAGCACCAGCGGGGGAGGAGAAGAGACCCAGTACTTC
TRBJ1-5	TRBV5-6	TRBD1	-	CASSGTGNQPQHF	TGTGCCAGCAGCGGGACAGGGAACCAGCCCCAGCATTTT
TRBJ2-7	TRBV5-4	TRBD1	-	CASSYGQGPYEQYF	TGTGCCAGCAGCTATGGACAGGGGCCCTACGAGCAGTACTTC
TRBJ1-1	TRBV5-4	-	-	CASSARTTVNTEAFF	TGTGCCAGCAGCGCCCGGACGACAGTGAACACTGAAGCTTTCTTT
TRBJ1-2	TRBV28	TRBD1	-	CASSPGQSYGYTF	TGTGCCAGCAGTCCGGGACAGAGCTATGGCTACACCTTC
TRBJ2-3	TRBV7-7	TRBD2	-	CASSLGGGRHTDTQYF	TGTGCCAGCAGCTTAGGGGGCGGGAGGCACACAGATACGCAGTATTTT
TRBJ1-2	TRBV3-1/TRBV3-2	TRBD1	-	CASSQLRDRMYGYTF	TGTGCCAGCAGCCAACTAAGGGACAGGATGTATGGCTACACCTTC
TRBJ1-2	TRBV25-1	TRBD1	once	CASSALDRGRDGYTF	TGTGCCAGCAGTGCCTTGGACAGGGGGCGGGATGGCTACACCTTC
TRBJ2-3	TRBV25-1	TRBD1	-	CASSKGQSTDTQYF	TGTGCCAGCAGTAAGGGACAGAGCACAGATACGCAGTATTTT
TRBJ1-6	TRBV24-1	-	-	CATSDIYVYNSPLHF	TGTGCCACCAGTGATATCTATGTGTATAATTCACCCCTCCACTTT
TRBJ1-2	TRBV28	-	once	CASRSRSRDSYTF	TGTGCCAGCAGGAGCCGGAGCCGAGACTCCTACACCTTC
TRBJ1-2	TRBV5-4	-	once	CASSFGVGYTF	TGTGCCAGCAGCTTCGGGGTCGGCTACACCTTC
TRBJ1-1	TRBV3-1/TRBV3-2	-	-	CASSQDLGHLNTEAFF	TGTGCCAGCAGCCAAGATCTAGGACACTTGAACACTGAAGCTTTCTTT
TRBJ1-1	TRBV24-1	TRBD1	-	CATSDPGQGTEAFF	TGTGCCACCAGTGACCCGGGACAGGGCACTGAAGCTTTCTTT